This T cell receptor (beta chain) comes out of a study of blood T cell repertoires in COVID-19. Study-wide context: The origin of the acute and convalescent COVID-19 samples was the United States, Italy and Spain. In each case, the material was cDNA or gDNA derived from T cells, B-cell-depleted T cells, or PBMCs.

Some clones are missing from TCRdb's copy, which holds only in-frame ones; the method was immunoSEQ multiplex PCR. The sample holds 150,000 to 200,000 clones, roughly 88% seen once. Resolution of symptoms, clearance, or two negative PCRs was present in recovered Cohort 3 donors. The sample consisted of PBMCs or T cells enriched from blood (not recorded which). This sequence originates from a woman between 18 and 30 years old who had recovered from COVID-19.

CDR3 sequence reads: CSVGAGHNEQFF. CDR3 DNA: TGCAGCGTTGGTGCAGGCCACAATGAGCAGTTCTTC. J is TRBJ2-1 and V is TRBV29-1, with D uncertain. V was pared by 4 bases and J by 5 bases, with 9 bases between. There are 12 residues in the CDR3. Germline loops: CDR1 SQVTM, CDR2 ANQGSEA.